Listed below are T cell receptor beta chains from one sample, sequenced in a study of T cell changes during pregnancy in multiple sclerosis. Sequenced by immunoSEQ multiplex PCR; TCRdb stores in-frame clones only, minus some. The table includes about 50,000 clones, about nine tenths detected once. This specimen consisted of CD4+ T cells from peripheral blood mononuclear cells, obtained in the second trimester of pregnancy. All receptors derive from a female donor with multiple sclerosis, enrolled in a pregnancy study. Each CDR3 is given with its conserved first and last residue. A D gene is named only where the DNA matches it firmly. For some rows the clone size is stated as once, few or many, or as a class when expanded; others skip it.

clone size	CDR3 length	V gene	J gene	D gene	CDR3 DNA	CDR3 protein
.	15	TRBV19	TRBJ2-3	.	TGTGCCAGTAGTATAGCCGGGATTATTGTTGATACGCAGTATTTT	CASSIAGIIVDTQYF
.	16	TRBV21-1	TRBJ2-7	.	TGTGCCAGCAGCAAAAAGGACAGGGTCGGGGGCTACGAGCAGTACTTC	CASSKKDRVGGYEQYF
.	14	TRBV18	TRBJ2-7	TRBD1	TGTGCCAGCTCACAAGGACAGGCTCCCTACGAGCAGTACTTC	CASSQGQAPYEQYF
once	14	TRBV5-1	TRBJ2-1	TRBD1	TGCGCCAGCAGCTTGGAGGGACAGGGAAGGGTGCAGTTCTTC	CASSLEGQGRVQFF
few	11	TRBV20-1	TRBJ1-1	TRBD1	TGCAGTGCGGCACAGGGGAGAGAAGCTTTCTTT	CSAAQGREAFF
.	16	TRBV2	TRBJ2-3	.	TGTGCCAGCAGTGAAGCGCTTCGTTCCCAGATTGCAGTTTTGTATTTT	CASSEALRSQIAVLYF
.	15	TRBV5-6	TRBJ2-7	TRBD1	TGTGCCAGCAGCCAACCGGACAGGGGCGACTACGAGCAGTACTTC	CASSQPDRGDYEQYF
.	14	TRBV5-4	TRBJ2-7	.	TGTGCCAGCAGCTTGGGGGACACAACCTACGAGCAGTACTTC	CASSLGDTTYEQYF
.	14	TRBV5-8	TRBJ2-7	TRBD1	TGTGCCAGCAGGCTGGCCTACAGGGGTTACGAGCAGTACTTC	CASRLAYRGYEQYF
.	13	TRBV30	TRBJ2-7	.	TGTGCCTTGATCCCCACAGGCTTTGGCGAGCAGTACTTC	CALIPTGFGEQYF
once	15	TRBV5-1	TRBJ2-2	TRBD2	TGCGCCAGCAGCTTGGTCGGGGGGAAGACCGGGGAGCTGTTTTTT	CASSLVGGKTGELFF
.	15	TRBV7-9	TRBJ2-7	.	TGTGCCAGCAGCCCATGGAGGAGTCGAGCCTACGAGCAGTACTTC	CASSPWRSRAYEQYF
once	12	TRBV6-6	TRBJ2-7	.	TGTGCCAGCAGTCCCCCTGACAGCCCCCAGTACTTC	CASSPPDSPQYF
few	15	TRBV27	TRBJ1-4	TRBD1	TGTGCCAGCAGCCCGACAGGGGGATTTGATGAAAAACTGTTTTTT	CASSPTGGFDEKLFF
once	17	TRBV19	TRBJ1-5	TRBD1	TGTGCCAGTAGTACGGACAGGGGAGTGAAAAGCAATCAGCCCCAGCATTTT	CASSTDRGVKSNQPQHF
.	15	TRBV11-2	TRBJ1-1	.	TGTGCCAGCAGCTTTGGCCAAGGGACTGGTGTTGAAGCTTTCTTT	CASSFGQGTGVEAFF
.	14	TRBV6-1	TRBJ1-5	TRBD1	TGTGCCAGCCTGCGGGGACAGAACAATCAGCCCCAGCATTTT	CASLRGQNNQPQHF
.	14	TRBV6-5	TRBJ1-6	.	TGTGCCAGCAGACCCTCGGGGGGCGGTTCACCCCTCCACTTT	CASRPSGGGSPLHF
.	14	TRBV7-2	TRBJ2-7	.	TGTGCCAGCAGCTTAGTAGGCAGAGGGGGCGAGCAGTACTTC	CASSLVGRGGEQYF
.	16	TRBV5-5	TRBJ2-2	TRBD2	TGTGCCAGCAGCTTAGGACTAGCGGCGAACACCGGGGAGCTGTTTTTT	CASSLGLAANTGELFF
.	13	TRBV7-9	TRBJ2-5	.	TGTGCCAGCACCAGTGAACAGGGAGTTCCCCAGTACTTC	CASTSEQGVPQYF
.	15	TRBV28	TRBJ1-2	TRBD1	TGTGCCAGCAGTAGCCGGGACAGGGGACTCTATGGCTACACCTTC	CASSSRDRGLYGYTF
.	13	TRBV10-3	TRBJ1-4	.	TGTGCCATCATGAGAGCAACTAATGAAAAACTGTTTTTT	CAIMRATNEKLFF
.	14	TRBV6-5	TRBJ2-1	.	TGTGCCAGCAGTACCCCGGGGATGATCAATGAGCAGTTCTTC	CASSTPGMINEQFF
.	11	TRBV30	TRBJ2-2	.	TGTGCCTGGAGCGCCCAGTGGTCGCTGTTTTTT	CAWSAQWSLFF
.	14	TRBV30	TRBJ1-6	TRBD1	TGTGCCTGGAGTCTCCCGACAGGGAATTCACCCCTCCACTTT	CAWSLPTGNSPLHF
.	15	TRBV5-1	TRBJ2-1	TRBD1	TGCGCCAGCAGCTTTTCCGGACAGGGTCTGGGTGAGCAGTTCTTC	CASSFSGQGLGEQFF
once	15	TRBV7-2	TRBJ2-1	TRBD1	TGTGCCAGCAGGCTAAAAGGGACAGACTACAATGAGCAGTTCTTC	CASRLKGTDYNEQFF
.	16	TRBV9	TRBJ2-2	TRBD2	TGTGCCAGCAGCGTAGTTAGCGGGGGGGCCCCCGGGGAGCTGTTTTTT	CASSVVSGGAPGELFF
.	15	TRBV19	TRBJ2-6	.	TGTGCCAGTAGTATAGAAGGGGCTGGGGCCAACGTCCTGACTTTC	CASSIEGAGANVLTF
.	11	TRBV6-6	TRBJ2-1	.	TGTGCCAGCAGTAACCGGGGTGAGCAGTTCTTC	CASSNRGEQFF
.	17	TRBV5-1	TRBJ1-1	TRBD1	TGCGCCAGCAGCCTAGCCGGGACAGGGAGGAAAAACACTGAAGCTTTCTTT	CASSLAGTGRKNTEAFF
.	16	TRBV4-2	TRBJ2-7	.	TGTGCCAGCAGCCAACCAGGTACCCCGAGCTCCTACGAGCAGTACTTC	CASSQPGTPSSYEQYF
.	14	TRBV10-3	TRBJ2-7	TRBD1	TGTGCCATCAGACCGGACAGGGCGGCCTACGAGCAGTACTTC	CAIRPDRAAYEQYF
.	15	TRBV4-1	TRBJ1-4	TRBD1	TGCGCCAGCAGCCAGTGGGGACAGCTTAATGAAAAACTGTTTTTT	CASSQWGQLNEKLFF
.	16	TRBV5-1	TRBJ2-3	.	TGCGCCAGCAGCCCTATAGACAGGATTAGCACAGATACGCAGTATTTT	CASSPIDRISTDTQYF
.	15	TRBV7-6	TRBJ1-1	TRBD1	TGTGCCAGCAGCTTCGGTAAGACAGGGAGGACTGAAGCTTTCTTT	CASSFGKTGRTEAFF
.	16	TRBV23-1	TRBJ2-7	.	TGCGCCAGCAGTTCTGGGGGGACGCAAGGGGTCCACGAGCAGTACTTC	CASSSGGTQGVHEQYF
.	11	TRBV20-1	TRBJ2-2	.	TGCAGTTGCTCGAGGACCGGGGAGCTGTTTTTT	CSCSRTGELFF
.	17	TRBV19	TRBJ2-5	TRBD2	TGTGCCAGTAGCCATCGGACTAGCGGGGGATACCAAGAGACCCAGTACTTC	CASSHRTSGGYQETQYF
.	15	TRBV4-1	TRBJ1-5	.	TGCGCCAGCAGCCAAGATCCTCCGCGGGATCAGCCCCAGCATTTT	CASSQDPPRDQPQHF
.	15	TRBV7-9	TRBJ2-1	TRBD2	TGTGCCAGCAGCTCCCTGGGAAGCGGGAACTATGAGCAGTTCTTC	CASSSLGSGNYEQFF
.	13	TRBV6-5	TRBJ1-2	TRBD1	TGTGCCAGCGTACGGGGACAGGGGCATGGCTACACCTTC	CASVRGQGHGYTF
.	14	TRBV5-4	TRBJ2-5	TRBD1	TGTGCCAGCAGCCGTGGGACAGGTCAAGAGACCCAGTACTTC	CASSRGTGQETQYF
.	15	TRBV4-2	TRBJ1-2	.	TGTGCCAGCAGCCAAGACGCCGCTACTAACTATGGCTACACCTTC	CASSQDAATNYGYTF
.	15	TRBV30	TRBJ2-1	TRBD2	TGTGCCTGGAGGAGGCTAGCGGCCCCTTCGGACGAGCAGTTCTTC	CAWRRLAAPSDEQFF
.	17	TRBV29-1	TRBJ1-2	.	TGCAGCGTTGCTCTGACGGCAGGACAACGAGCTAACTATGGCTACACCTTC	CSVALTAGQRANYGYTF
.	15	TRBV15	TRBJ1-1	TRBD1	TGTGCCACCAGCAAAACAGGGGAGGTGATAACTGAAGCTTTCTTT	CATSKTGEVITEAFF
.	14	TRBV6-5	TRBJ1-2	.	TGTGCCAGCAGTTACTCGGTCACAGGCTATGGCTACACCTTC	CASSYSVTGYGYTF
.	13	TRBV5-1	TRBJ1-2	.	TGCGCCAGCAGCTCGCCTGGCCTGTATGGCTACACCTTC	CASSSPGLYGYTF
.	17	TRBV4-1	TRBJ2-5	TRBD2	TGCGCCAGCAGCCAAGACAGGCTAGCGGACCGCCAAGAGACCCAGTACTTC	CASSQDRLADRQETQYF
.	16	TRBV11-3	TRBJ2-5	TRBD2	TGTGCCAGCAGCTTGGGACGAGCGGGGGGGCAAGAGACCCAGTACTTC	CASSLGRAGGQETQYF
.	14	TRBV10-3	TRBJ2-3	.	TGTGCCACCGGAGACGGGGATAGCACAGATACGCAGTATTTT	CATGDGDSTDTQYF
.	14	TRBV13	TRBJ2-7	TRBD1	TGTGCCAGCAGCTCCTGGACAGGGGGCGACGAGCAGTACTTC	CASSSWTGGDEQYF
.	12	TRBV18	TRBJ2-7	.	TGTGCCAGCTCACCGCGGAGATACGAGCAGTACTTC	CASSPRRYEQYF
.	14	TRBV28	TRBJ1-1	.	TGTGCCAGCAGCTCAACGACAGGTATGGCTGAAGCTTTCTTT	CASSSTTGMAEAFF
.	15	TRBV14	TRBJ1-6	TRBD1	TGTGCCAGCAGCCGCCCCGGGACAGGGTTGTCACCCCTCCACTTT	CASSRPGTGLSPLHF